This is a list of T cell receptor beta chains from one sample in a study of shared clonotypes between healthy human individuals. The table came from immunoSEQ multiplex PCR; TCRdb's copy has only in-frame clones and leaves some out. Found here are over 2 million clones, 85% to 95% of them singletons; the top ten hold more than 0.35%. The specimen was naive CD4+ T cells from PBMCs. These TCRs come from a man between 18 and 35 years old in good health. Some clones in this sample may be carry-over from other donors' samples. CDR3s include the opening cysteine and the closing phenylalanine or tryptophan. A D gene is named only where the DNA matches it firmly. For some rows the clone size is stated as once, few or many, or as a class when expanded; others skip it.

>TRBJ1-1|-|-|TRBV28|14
TGTGCCAGCAGTTTATGGGGCGCGGGCACTGAAGCTTTCTTT
CASSLWGAGTEAFF
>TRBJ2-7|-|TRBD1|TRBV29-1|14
TGCAGCGTAACGGGACAGGGGAGCTCCTACGAGCAGTACTTC
CSVTGQGSSYEQYF
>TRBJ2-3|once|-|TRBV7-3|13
TGTGCCAGCAGCCCCCCCGCGGCAGATACGCAGTATTTT
CASSPPAADTQYF
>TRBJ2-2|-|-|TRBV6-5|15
TGTGCCAGCAGTCGCACCAGAATGTTACCCGGGGAGCTGTTTTTT
CASSRTRMLPGELFF
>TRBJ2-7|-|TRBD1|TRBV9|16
TGTGCCAGCAGCCGAGGGGCACAGGGGGAAATCTACGAGCAGTACTTC
CASSRGAQGEIYEQYF
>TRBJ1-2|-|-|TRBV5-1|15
TGCGCCAGCAGCTTGGATGGGGGGTCTGTAGGTGGCTACACCTTC
CASSLDGGSVGGYTF
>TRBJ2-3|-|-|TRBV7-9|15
TGTGCCAGCAGTCACCGGGACATTACCACAGATACGCAGTATTTT
CASSHRDITTDTQYF
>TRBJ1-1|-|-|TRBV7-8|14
TGTGCCAGCAGCTTAGATCGGGAGAACACTGAAGCTTTCTTT
CASSLDRENTEAFF
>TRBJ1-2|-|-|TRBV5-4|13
TGTGCCAGCACCATTTATGACGGTTATGGCTACACCTTC
CASTIYDGYGYTF
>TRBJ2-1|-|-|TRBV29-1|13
TGCAGCGCTCGGGACTCAACCTACAATGAGCAGTTCTTC
CSARDSTYNEQFF
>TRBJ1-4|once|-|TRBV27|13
TGTGCCAGTAGCCCTCGGCGCGGTGAAAAACTGTTTTTT
CASSPRRGEKLFF
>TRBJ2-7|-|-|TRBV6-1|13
TGTGCCAGCTTACCGGGACCCATCTACGAGCAGTACTTC
CASLPGPIYEQYF
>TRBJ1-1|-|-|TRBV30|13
TGTGCCTGCCAGGGACGGCGCAACACTGAAGCTTTCTTT
CACQGRRNTEAFF
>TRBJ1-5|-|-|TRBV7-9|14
TGTGCCAGCAGCCGGACAGCCGACAATCAGCCCCAGCATTTT
CASSRTADNQPQHF
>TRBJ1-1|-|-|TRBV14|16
TGTGCCAGCAGCCAAGATCTGCCGGGGTTGAACACTGAAGCTTTCTTT
CASSQDLPGLNTEAFF
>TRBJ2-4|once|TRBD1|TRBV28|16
TGTGCCAGCAGCCGACCGGGACAGGGGGCCAAAAACATTCAGTACTTC
CASSRPGQGAKNIQYF
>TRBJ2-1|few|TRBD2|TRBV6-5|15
TGTGCCAGCAGTTACGTTAGCGGGAGGTACAATGAGCAGTTCTTC
CASSYVSGRYNEQFF
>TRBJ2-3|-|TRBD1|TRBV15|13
TGTGCCACCAGTACAGGGGTCACAGATACGCAGTATTTT
CATSTGVTDTQYF
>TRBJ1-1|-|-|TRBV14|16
TGTGCCAGCAGCCAAAAACTATCCAGGGGCCGGACTGAAGCTTTCTTT
CASSQKLSRGRTEAFF
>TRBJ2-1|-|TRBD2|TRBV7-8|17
TGTGCCAGCAGCTATTCTCGGACTAGCGGGAGGATTCCTGAGCAGTTCTTC
CASSYSRTSGRIPEQFF
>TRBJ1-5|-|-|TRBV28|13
TGTGCCAGCAGGACGGACCCCAATCAGCCCCAGCATTTT
CASRTDPNQPQHF
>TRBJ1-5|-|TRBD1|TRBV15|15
TGTGCCACCAGCCCACCGGGGGACAGGGGACAGCCCCAGCATTTT
CATSPPGDRGQPQHF
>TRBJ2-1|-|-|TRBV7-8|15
TGTGCCAGCAGCTTAGTTCAGCCCCACTACAATGAGCAGTTCTTC
CASSLVQPHYNEQFF
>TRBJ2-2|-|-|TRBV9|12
TGTGCCAGCAGCGTAGGCACCGGGGAGCTGTTTTTT
CASSVGTGELFF
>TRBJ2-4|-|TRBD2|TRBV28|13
TGTGCCAGCAGTTCAAGGACTAGGGGAATTCAGTACTTC
CASSSRTRGIQYF
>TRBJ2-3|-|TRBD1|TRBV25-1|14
TGTGCCAGCAGGCGGGACAGGGGGGCAGATACGCAGTATTTT
CASRRDRGADTQYF
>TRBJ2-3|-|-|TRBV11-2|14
TGTGCCAGCAGCTTCCTTTTGCGGGACGATACGCAGTATTTT
CASSFLLRDDTQYF
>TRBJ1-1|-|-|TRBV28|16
TGTGCCAGCAGACCTACTAACAGGTGGCTGAACACTGAAGCTTTCTTT
CASRPTNRWLNTEAFF
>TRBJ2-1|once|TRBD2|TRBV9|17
TGTGCCAGCAGCGTTACTAGCGGGAGGTCCTCCTACAATGAGCAGTTCTTC
CASSVTSGRSSYNEQFF
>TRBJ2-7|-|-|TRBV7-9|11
TGTGCCAGCAGCATGCTCTACGAGCAGTACTTC
CASSMLYEQYF